This T cell receptor beta chain was profiled in a study of Ad26.COV2.S vaccination and SARS-CoV-2 variants. Study-wide context: A COV1001 Ad26.COV2.S trial-arm participant provided the sample. Regarding the study as a whole: Non-spike TCR breadth was similar in vaccine and placebo recipients. Total T cell responses may have been underestimated by the TCR breadth and depth analyses.

Sample treatment: about 20 received Ad26.COV2.S at low or high dose, single or two shots; about 5 received placebo; per-sample allocation not given. Following the first vaccine or placebo injection, samples were taken on day 63. The donor's status was that of an adult aged 18-55 years in Boston. Germline values: CDR1 MNHEY, CDR2 SVGAGI. There are 15 residues in the CDR3. V gave up 2 bases and J gave up 3 bases; unmatched junction bases: 5. Here immunoSEQ multiplex PCR was the method, and the copy in TCRdb shows in-frame clones only, minus some. In the table there are about 420,000 clones, 88% of which are singletons. With respect to this clone: The antigen is unknown.

The gene calls are TRBV6-5 and TRBJ2-7; 9 positions match TRBD1. The sample consisted of peripheral blood, taken in a trial of Ad26.COV2.S vaccine versus placebo. The receptor comes from a person between 18 and 60 years old who received the Ad26.COV2.S COVID-19 vaccine or a placebo. The CDR3 is CASSYQGQGIYEQYF. CDR3 DNA: TGTGCCAGCAGTTACCAAGGACAGGGGATCTACGAGCAGTACTTC.